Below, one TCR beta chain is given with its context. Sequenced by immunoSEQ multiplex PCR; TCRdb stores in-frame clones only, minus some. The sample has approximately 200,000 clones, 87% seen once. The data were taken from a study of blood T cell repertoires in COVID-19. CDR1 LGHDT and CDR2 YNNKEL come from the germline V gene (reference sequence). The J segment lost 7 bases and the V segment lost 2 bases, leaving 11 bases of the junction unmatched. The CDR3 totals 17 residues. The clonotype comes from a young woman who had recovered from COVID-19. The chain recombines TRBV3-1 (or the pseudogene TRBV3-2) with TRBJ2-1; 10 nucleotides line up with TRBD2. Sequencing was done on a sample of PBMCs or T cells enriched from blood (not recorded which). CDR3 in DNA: TGTGCCAGCAGCCAAAGACTAGCGGGTTATTTGTCGAATGAGCAGTTCTTC. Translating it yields CASSQRLAGYLSNEQFF.